Detailed here is one T cell receptor (beta chain). This CDR3 contains 11 residues. V was pared by 5 bases and J by 8 bases, with 7 bases between. In the authors' methods: Reference gene primer amplification yielded estimated nucleated cell counts. Sequencing used immunoSEQ multiplex PCR; TCRdb keeps in-frame clones, though not all of them. V and J calls and clone size are given by that table; D and trimming were obtained from the DNA. The table includes fewer than 150,000 clones, about four fifths detected once. The source of the sample is a study of blood T cell repertoires in COVID-19. Study-level information: There were acute and convalescent COVID-19 samples, and they came from the United States, Italy and Spain. Sample material is recorded as cDNA or gDNA derived from T cells, B-cell-depleted T cells, or PBMCs.

The chain carries TRBV12-3 or TRBV12-4 and TRBJ2-1; the D gene is possibly TRBD1 (5 bases). The sequencing sample was made of peripheral blood. The sequence was collected from a woman aged 25-40 years who had recovered from COVID-19. The CDR3 DNA reads TGTGCCAGCAGTGAGACAGATGAGCAGTTCTTC. This codes for CASSETDEQFF.